The clone carrying this TCR beta chain was seen a single time. Assays captured 85,000 to 100,000 TCR templates per sample. Profiling relied on immunoSEQ multiplex PCR, and the TCRdb table lists in-frame clones only, not all of them. The sample carries some 100,000 clones, 92% recorded once. The sample originates from a study of siplizumab effects on memory and regulatory T cells. The sequencing sample was made of non-Treg CD4+ T cells sorted from blood. This sequence was found in a human donor in good health.

In DNA, the CDR3 is TGTGCCAGCTCACCACCCACCGACAGAACCTATGGCTACACCTTC. It specifies CASSPPTDRTYGYTF. V is TRBV18 and J is TRBJ1-2; maybe TRBD1 (5 bases). Germline CDR1 is KGHSH and CDR2 is LQKENI. Trimming removed 0 bases at V and 4 bases at J, with 12 bases between. The CDR3 runs 15 residues.